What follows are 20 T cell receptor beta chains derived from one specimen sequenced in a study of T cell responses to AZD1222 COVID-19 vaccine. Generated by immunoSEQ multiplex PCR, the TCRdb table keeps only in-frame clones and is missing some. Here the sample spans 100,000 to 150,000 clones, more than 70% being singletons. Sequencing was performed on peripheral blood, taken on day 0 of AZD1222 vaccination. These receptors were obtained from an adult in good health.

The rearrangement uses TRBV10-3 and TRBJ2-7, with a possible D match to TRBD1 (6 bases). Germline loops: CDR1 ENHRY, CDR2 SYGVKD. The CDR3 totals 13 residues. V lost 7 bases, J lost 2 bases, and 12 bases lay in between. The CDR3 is CAITGVLAYEQYF. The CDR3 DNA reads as TGTGCCATCACAGGGGTGCTCGCCTACGAGCAGTACTTC.

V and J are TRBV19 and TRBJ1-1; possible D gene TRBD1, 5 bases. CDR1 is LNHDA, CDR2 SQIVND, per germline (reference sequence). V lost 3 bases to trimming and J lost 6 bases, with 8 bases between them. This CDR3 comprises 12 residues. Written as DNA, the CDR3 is TGTGCCAGTAGTATGGGGGGTTCTGAAGCTTTCTTT. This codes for CASSMGGSEAFF.

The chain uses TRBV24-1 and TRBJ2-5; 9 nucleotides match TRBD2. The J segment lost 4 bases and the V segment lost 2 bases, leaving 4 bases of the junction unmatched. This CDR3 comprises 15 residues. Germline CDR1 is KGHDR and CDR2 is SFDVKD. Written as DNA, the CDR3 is TGTGCCACCAGTGATTCCGGGACTAGCAGAGAGACCCAGTACTTC. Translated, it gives CATSDSGTSRETQYF.

CDR3 in amino acids: CASSQIPAGLALNTGELFF. The CDR3 DNA reads TGTGCCAGCAGCCAGATCCCTGCGGGACTAGCGTTGAACACCGGGGAGCTGTTTTTT. The V gene is TRBV7-2, the J gene TRBJ2-2, with TRBD2 matching 10 bases. After removal of 5 bases from V and 1 base from J, the junction contained 13 bases not matched to a gene. Germline V lookup: CDR1 SGHTA, CDR2 FQGNSA. The CDR3 is 19 residues long.

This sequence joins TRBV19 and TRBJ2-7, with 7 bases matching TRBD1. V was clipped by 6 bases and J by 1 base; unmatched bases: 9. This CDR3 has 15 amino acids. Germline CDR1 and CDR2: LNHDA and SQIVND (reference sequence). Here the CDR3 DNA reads TGTGCCAGTAGCGCTTCGGGACAGCATTCCTACGAGCAGTACTTC. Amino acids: CASSASGQHSYEQYF.

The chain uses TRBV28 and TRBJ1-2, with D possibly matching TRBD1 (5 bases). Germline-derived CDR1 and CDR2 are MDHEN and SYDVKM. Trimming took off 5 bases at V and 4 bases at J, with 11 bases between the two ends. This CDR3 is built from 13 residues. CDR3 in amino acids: CASSAPGFYGYTF. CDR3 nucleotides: TGTGCCAGCAGTGCTCCAGGGTTCTATGGCTACACCTTC.

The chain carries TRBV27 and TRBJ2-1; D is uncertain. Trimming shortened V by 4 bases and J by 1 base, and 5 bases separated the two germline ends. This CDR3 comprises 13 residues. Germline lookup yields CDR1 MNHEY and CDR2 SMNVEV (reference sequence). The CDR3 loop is CASSYRSYNEQFF. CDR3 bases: TGTGCCAGCAGTTACCGGTCCTACAATGAGCAGTTCTTC.

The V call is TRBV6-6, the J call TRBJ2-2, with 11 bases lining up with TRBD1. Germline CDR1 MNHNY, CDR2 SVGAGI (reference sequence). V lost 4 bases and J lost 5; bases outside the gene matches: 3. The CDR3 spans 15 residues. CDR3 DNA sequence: TGTGCCAGCAGTTCGGGACAGGGGGGGACCGGGGAGCTGTTTTTT. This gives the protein CASSSGQGGTGELFF.

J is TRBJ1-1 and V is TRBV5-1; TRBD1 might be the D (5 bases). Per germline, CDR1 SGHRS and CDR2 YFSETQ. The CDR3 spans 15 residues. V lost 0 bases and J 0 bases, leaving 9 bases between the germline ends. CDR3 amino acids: CASSLAGGMNTEAFF. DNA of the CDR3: TGCGCCAGCAGCTTGGCCGGGGGGATGAACACTGAAGCTTTCTTT.

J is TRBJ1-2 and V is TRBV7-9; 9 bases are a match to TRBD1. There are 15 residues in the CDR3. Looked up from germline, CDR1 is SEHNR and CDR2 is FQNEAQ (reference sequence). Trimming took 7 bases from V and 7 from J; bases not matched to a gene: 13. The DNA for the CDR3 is TGTGCCAGCAACGGACAAGGGACAGGGATCGGTGGCTACACCTTC. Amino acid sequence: CASNGQGTGIGGYTF.

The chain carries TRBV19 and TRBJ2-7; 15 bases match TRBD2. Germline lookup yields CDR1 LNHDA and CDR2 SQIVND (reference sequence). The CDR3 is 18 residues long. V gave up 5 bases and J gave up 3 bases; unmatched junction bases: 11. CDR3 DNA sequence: TGTGCCAGTAGTCCGTCTCCGGGACTAGCGGGAGGTTACTACGAGCAGTACTTC. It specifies CASSPSPGLAGGYYEQYF. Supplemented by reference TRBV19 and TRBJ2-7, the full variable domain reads DGGITQSPKYLFRKEGQNVTLSCEQNLNHDAMYWYRQDPGQGLRLIYYSQIVNDFQKGDIAEGYSVSREKKESFPLTVTSAQKNPTAFYLCASSPSPGLAGGYYEQYFGPGTRLTVT.

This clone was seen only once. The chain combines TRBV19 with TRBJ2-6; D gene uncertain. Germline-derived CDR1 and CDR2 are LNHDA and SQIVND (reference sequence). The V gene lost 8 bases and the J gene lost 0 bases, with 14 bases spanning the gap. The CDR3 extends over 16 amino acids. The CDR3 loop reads CASAVRLVSGANVLTF. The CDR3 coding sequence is TGTGCCAGTGCTGTGCGCCTGGTCTCTGGGGCCAACGTCCTGACTTTC.

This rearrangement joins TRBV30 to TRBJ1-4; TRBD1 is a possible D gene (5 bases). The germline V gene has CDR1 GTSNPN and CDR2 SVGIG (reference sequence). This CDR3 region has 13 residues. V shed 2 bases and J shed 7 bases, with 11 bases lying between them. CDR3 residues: CAWSRGTGEKLFF. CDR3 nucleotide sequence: TGTGCCTGGAGTAGAGGGACGGGTGAAAAACTGTTTTTT.

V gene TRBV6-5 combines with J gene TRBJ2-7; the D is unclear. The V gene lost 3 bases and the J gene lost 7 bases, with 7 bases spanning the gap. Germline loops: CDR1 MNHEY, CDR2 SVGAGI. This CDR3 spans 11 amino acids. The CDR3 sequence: CASSYQGEQYF. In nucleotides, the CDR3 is TGTGCCAGCAGTTATCAAGGGGAGCAGTACTTC.

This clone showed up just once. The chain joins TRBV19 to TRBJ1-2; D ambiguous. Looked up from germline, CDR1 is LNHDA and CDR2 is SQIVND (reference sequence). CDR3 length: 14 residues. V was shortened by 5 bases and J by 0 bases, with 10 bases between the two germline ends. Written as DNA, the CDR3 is TGTGCCAGTAGTCCACACCTGGCTAACTATGGCTACACCTTC. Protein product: CASSPHLANYGYTF.

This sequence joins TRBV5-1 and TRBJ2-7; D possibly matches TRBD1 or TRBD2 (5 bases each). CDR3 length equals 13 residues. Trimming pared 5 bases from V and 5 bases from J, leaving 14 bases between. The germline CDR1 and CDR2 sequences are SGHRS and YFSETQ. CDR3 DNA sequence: TGCGCCAGCAGGGCCAGGGTGGGAGACGAGCAGTACTTC. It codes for CASRARVGDEQYF.

The CDR3 region has the DNA TGTGCCAGCAGTTACGGGACAGGGTCAGATACGCAGTATTTT. It is translated as CASSYGTGSDTQYF. The gene calls are TRBV6-2 or TRBV6-3 and TRBJ2-3, with 9 nucleotides matching TRBD1. With V trimmed by 2 bases and J by 4 bases, 1 base remained unmatched. CDR3 length: 14 residues. Germline CDR1 MNHEY, CDR2 SVGEGT.

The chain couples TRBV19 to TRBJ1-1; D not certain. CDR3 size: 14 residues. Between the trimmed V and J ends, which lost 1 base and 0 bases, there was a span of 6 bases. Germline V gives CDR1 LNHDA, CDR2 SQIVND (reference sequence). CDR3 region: CASSIGRLNTEAFF. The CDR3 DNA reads TGTGCCAGTAGTATAGGACGGTTGAACACTGAAGCTTTCTTT. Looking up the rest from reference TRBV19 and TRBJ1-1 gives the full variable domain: DGGITQSPKYLFRKEGQNVTLSCEQNLNHDAMYWYRQDPGQGLRLIYYSQIVNDFQKGDIAEGYSVSREKKESFPLTVTSAQKNPTAFYLCASSIGRLNTEAFFGQGTRLTVV.

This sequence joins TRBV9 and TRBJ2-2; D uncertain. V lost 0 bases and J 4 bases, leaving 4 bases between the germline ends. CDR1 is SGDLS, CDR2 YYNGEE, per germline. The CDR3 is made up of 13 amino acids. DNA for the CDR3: TGTGCCAGCAGCGTAGTTCCCACCGGGGAGCTGTTTTTT. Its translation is CASSVVPTGELFF. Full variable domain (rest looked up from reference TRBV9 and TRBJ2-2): DSGVTQTPKHLITATGQRVTLRCSPRSGDLSVYWYQQSLDQGLQFLIQYYNGEERAKGNILERFSAQQFPDLHSELNLSSLELGDSALYFCASSVVPTGELFFGEGSRLTVL.

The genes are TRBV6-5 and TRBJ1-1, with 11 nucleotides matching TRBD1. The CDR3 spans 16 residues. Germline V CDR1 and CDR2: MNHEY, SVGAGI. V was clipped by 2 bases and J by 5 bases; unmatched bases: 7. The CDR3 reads CASSYEDRGPGTEAFF. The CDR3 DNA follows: TGTGCCAGCAGTTACGAGGACAGGGGGCCGGGAACTGAAGCTTTCTTT.